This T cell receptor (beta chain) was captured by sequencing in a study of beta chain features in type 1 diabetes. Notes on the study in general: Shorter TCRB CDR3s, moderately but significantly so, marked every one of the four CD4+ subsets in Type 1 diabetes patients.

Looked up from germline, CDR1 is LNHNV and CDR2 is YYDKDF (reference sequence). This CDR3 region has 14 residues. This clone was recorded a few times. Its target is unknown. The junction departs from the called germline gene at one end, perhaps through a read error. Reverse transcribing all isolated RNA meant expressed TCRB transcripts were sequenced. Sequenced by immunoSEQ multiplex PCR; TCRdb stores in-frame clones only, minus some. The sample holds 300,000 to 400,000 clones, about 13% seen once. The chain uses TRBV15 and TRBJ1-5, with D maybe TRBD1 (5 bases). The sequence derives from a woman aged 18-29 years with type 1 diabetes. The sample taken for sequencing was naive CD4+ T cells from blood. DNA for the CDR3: TGTGCCTCCAGGGAGACTCTGGGGGGGCAGCCCCAGCATTTT. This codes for CASRETLGGQPQHF.